This entry lists 4 T cell receptor beta chains sequenced from one sample in a study of T cell clonality in common variable immunodeficiency. The study's findings and limits: In common variable immunodeficiency, TCR beta chains reportedly carried fewer deletions and N-nucleotide insertions.

For these receptors, no antigen is known. Method: immunoSEQ multiplex PCR; TCRdb's copy keeps in-frame clones and lacks some. Sampling found under 35,000 clones, none seen once. The sample consisted of peripheral blood mononuclear cells. The receptors derive from a human donor with common variable immunodeficiency.

A few counts support this clone. The read stops 3 residues short of the end of the CDR3; the missing end is completed from the germline J gene. The rearrangement uses TRBV19 and TRBJ2-7; the D is unclear. Between the trimmed V and J ends, which lost 4 bases and 2 bases, there was a span of 9 bases. The CDR3 sequence is 13 residues long. Looked up from germline, CDR1 is LNHDA and CDR2 is SQIVND (reference sequence). CDR3 sequence: CASSKSKAYEQYF. The sequenced CDR3 bases are TGTGCCAGTAGTAAGTCTAAAGCCTACGAG.

This clone was detected many times. CDR3 DNA (partial): TGTGCCAGCAGTGAAGATATCCCAGGGGGCGCAAATGGC. Protein: CASSEDIPGGANG. The entire CDR3 sequence reads CASSEDIPGGANGYTF. The V call is TRBV6-1, the J call TRBJ1-2, with 8 nucleotides matching TRBD1. The read halts 3 residues ahead of the CDR3 end, with the missing end drawn from the germline J gene. Unmatched junction bases numbered 10, after V lost 1 base and J lost 6 bases. This CDR3 has 16 residues. Germline V gene lookup returns CDR1 MNHNS and CDR2 SASEGT.

This clone was seen more than once but under ten times. Read sequence stops 3 residues before the CDR3 end, and the germline J gene provides the missing end. V usage is TRBV18 and J usage is TRBJ1-4, with D perhaps TRBD1 (6 bases). The CDR3 loop spans 15 amino acids. Germline V gene sequence: CDR1 KGHSH, CDR2 LQKENI. V was shortened by 5 bases and J by 5 bases, with 15 bases between the two germline ends. Incomplete CDR3 DNA: TGTGCCAGCTCATTGACAGGCGTTGAAAATGAAAAA. Amino acid sequence: CASSLTGVENEK. The entire CDR3 protein reads CASSLTGVENEKLFF. Combining the CDR3 with reference TRBV18 and TRBJ1-4 gives the whole variable domain NAGVMQNPRHLVRRRGQEARLRCSPMKGHSHVYWYRQLPEEGLKFMVYLQKENIIDESGMPKERFSAEFPKEGPSILRIQQVVRGDSAAYFCASSLTGVENEKLFFGSGTQLSVL.

A note on this clone: The read ends 3 residues before the CDR3 terminus; that terminus is restored from the germline J gene. This sequence joins TRBV6-2 or TRBV6-3 and TRBJ1-5; D is perhaps TRBD1 (6 bases). This CDR3 is built from 15 residues. Trimming shortened V by 4 bases and J by 1 base, and 11 bases separated the two germline ends. Germline-derived CDR1 and CDR2 are MNHEY and SVGEGT. The CDR3 sequence: CASSLLGQSNQPQHF. The covered CDR3 bases are TGTGCCAGCAGTTTGCTCGGACAGAGCAATCAGCCC.